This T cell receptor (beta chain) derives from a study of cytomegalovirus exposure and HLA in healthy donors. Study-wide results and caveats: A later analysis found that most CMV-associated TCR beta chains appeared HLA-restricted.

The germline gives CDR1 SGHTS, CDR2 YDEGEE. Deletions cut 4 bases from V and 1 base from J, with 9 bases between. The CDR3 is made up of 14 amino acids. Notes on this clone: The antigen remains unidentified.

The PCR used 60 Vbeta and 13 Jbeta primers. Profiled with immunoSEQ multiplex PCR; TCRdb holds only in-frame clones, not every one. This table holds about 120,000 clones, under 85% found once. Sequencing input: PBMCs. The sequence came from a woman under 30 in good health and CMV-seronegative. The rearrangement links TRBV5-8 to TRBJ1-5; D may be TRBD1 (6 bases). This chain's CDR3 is CASSPQGSNQPQHF. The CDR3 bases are TGTGCCAGCAGCCCACAGGGAAGCAATCAGCCCCAGCATTTT.